This T cell receptor beta chain was sequenced during a study of CD4 T cells in relation to SARS-CoV-2 and coronaviruses. Unexposed donor CD4+ T cells date from 2011-2018, before the COVID-19 pandemic. The cells were cultured for over eight days before CD4+ T cells were isolated. Comments on this clone: As yet, its antigen is unknown.

Trimming cost V 3 bases and J 2 bases, with 13 bases left between them. The CDR3 length is 15 residues. CDR1 is WSHSY and CDR2 is SAAADI in the germline V gene. The protocol was immunoSEQ multiplex PCR, while the TCRdb copy is restricted to in-frame clones and leaves out a portion. The table includes about 21,000 clones, 65% to 85% detected once. The source material was CD4+ T cells from PBMCs, cultured in vitro. The sequence derives from a human donor in good health. The V call is TRBV10-2, the J call TRBJ2-5, with D possibly being TRBD2 (6 bases). The CDR3 nucleotides are TGCGCCAGCAGTGAAGGCCGCGGGAAACAAGAGACCCAGTACTTC. Amino acid sequence: CASSEGRGKQETQYF.